A selection of T cell receptor beta chains follows, all from one sample in a study of blood T cell repertoires in COVID-19. Sequencing used immunoSEQ multiplex PCR; TCRdb keeps in-frame clones, though not all of them. In the table there are approximately 270,000 clones, about 90% of which are singletons. Sample: peripheral blood. These receptors came from a man younger than 35 with active or convalescent COVID-19. The CDR3 runs from the conserved cysteine through the conserved F or W. A D gene is named only where the DNA matches it firmly. Not every row has a clone size; where given, it reads once, few, many or a size class.

j_gene,d_gene,v_gene,abundance,CDR3nt,CDR3aa
TRBJ2-7,TRBD2,TRBV4-3,-,TGCGCCAGCAGCCAATACGGCGGGGGGGTCTACGAGCAGTACTTC,CASSQYGGGVYEQYF
TRBJ1-2,-,TRBV7-3,-,TGTGCCAGCAGCTTATCCAGCGGGGGATCGGGCGGCTACACCTTC,CASSLSSGGSGGYTF
TRBJ1-5,-,TRBV4-1,-,TGCGCCAGCAGCCAGATGACAGAGGTAGGTCAGCCCCAGCATTTT,CASSQMTEVGQPQHF
TRBJ2-7,TRBD2,TRBV11-2,-,TGTGCCAGCAGCATCGGGAGGAGCTACGAGCAGTACTTC,CASSIGRSYEQYF
TRBJ1-2,TRBD1,TRBV28,once,TGTGCCAGCAGTTTATGGGGAATAACGACAGGGGGCGAGGGTGGCTACACCTTC,CASSLWGITTGGEGGYTF
TRBJ1-1,-,TRBV6-5,-,TGTGCCAGCAGTTACAGGGGAAGGAACACTGAAGCTTTCTTT,CASSYRGRNTEAFF
TRBJ1-1,TRBD1,TRBV19,-,TGTGCCAGTAGTATCGAGGGACAGAGAAACACTGAAGCTTTCTTT,CASSIEGQRNTEAFF
TRBJ1-2,TRBD1,TRBV28,-,TGTGCCAGCAGACCTTCGACAGGGGTCTATGGCTACACCTTC,CASRPSTGVYGYTF
TRBJ1-2,-,TRBV6-6,-,TGTGCCAGCAGTCCCTTCGGACATACGAACTATGGCTACACCTTC,CASSPFGHTNYGYTF
TRBJ2-1,TRBD2,TRBV18,-,TGTGCCAGCTCACCAGTAGCGGGCGAGCAGTTCTTC,CASSPVAGEQFF
TRBJ2-2,-,TRBV10-3,-,TGTGCCATGACTTCGCTCCGGGCCGGGGAGCTGTTTTTT,CAMTSLRAGELFF
TRBJ2-1,TRBD2,TRBV11-2,-,TGTGCCAGCAGCTTAGCCAGCGGGGTCCCCAGTGAGCAGTTCTTC,CASSLASGVPSEQFF
TRBJ2-7,-,TRBV2,once,TGTGCCAGCAGTGAAGCGTCGTACTACGAGCAGTACTTC,CASSEASYYEQYF
TRBJ1-5,TRBD1,TRBV2,-,TGTGCCAGCAGTGATGGACAGGGGGATCAGCCCCAGCATTTT,CASSDGQGDQPQHF
TRBJ2-7,TRBD1,TRBV4-2,-,TGTGCCAGCAGCCAATCTTCCGGGACAGGGGGCGAGCAGTACTTC,CASSQSSGTGGEQYF
TRBJ2-7,TRBD2,TRBV4-3,-,TGCGCCAGCAGCCAAGGTACCGGGACTAGCGCCTACGAGCAGTACTTC,CASSQGTGTSAYEQYF
TRBJ2-4,TRBD1,TRBV27,-,TGTGCCAGCAGTCCTGCAGGGGGCGGGTGGGACATTCAGTACTTC,CASSPAGGGWDIQYF
TRBJ1-2,-,TRBV28,once,TGTGCCAGCAGTTCGTTATTATTCTCTGGCTACACCTTC,CASSSLLFSGYTF
TRBJ2-7,-,TRBV24-1,-,TGTGCCACCAGTGATCCCTTATCCGAGCAGTACTTC,CATSDPLSEQYF
TRBJ2-1,TRBD2,TRBV11-2,-,TGTGCCAGCAGCGCCCTGGGGAGGGGTGGGGGAGACAATGAGCAGTTCTTC,CASSALGRGGGDNEQFF
TRBJ2-5,-,TRBV5-1,-,TGCGCCAGCAGCTTAGGACAGTCTTCGGAGACCCAGTACTTC,CASSLGQSSETQYF
TRBJ2-1,TRBD1,TRBV7-3,-,TGTGCCAGCAGCCTCCGACAGGGGACCTACAATGAGCAGTTCTTC,CASSLRQGTYNEQFF
TRBJ1-5,-,TRBV6-6,-,TGTGCCAGCAGTATACGACAGGGCAATCAGCCCCAGCATTTT,CASSIRQGNQPQHF
TRBJ2-2,-,TRBV29-1,-,TGCAGCGTTCCTATTACTAGTCCCCTAGGCGGGGAGCTGTTTTTT,CSVPITSPLGGELFF
TRBJ1-5,-,TRBV28,-,TGTGCCAGCAGTTTGTACATCCAGCCCCAGCATTTT,CASSLYIQPQHF
TRBJ1-5,-,TRBV7-3,-,TGTGCCAGCAGCCACGCTGCAGGGTGGGTCAATCAGCCCCAGCATTTT,CASSHAAGWVNQPQHF
TRBJ1-6,TRBD1,TRBV28,-,TGTGCCAGCAGTTTATTTCATGGGACAGTGAATTCACCCCTCCACTTT,CASSLFHGTVNSPLHF
TRBJ2-2,TRBD1,TRBV5-6,few,TGTGCCAGCAGCTTGGTCTCCGCAGGGGGCGGAACCGGGGAGCTGTTTTTT,CASSLVSAGGGTGELFF
TRBJ2-7,TRBD2,TRBV6-6,once,TGTGCCAGCAGTTACTCGGGGGGGAGTCAATTTTCGAGGGAGTACTTC,CASSYSGGSQFSREYF
TRBJ1-1,-,TRBV4-3,-,TGCGCCAGCAGGGAGGGGCTCCACTCTGAAGCTTTCTTT,CASREGLHSEAFF
TRBJ1-3,-,TRBV7-8,-,TGTGCCAGCAGCTTAGGGGTGAGGTCCGCCGGAAACACCATATATTTT,CASSLGVRSAGNTIYF
TRBJ1-6,-,TRBV7-2,-,TGTGCCAGCAGGGAACCGGGACAAGCCAATTCACCCCTCCACTTT,CASREPGQANSPLHF
TRBJ2-6,TRBD1,TRBV7-2,-,TGTGCCAGCAGCCCCCCGGGACAGGGAATACCTGGGGCCAACGTCCTGACTTTC,CASSPPGQGIPGANVLTF
TRBJ1-1,TRBD1,TRBV6-2/TRBV6-3,many,TGTGCCAGCAGTTCAGCTTACAGGGGAAACACTGAAGCTTTCTTT,CASSSAYRGNTEAFF
TRBJ1-1,-,TRBV30,once,TGTGCCTGGCGGTGGTCGGCGCGGGCTGAAGCTTTCTTT,CAWRWSARAEAFF
TRBJ2-2,TRBD1,TRBV5-5,-,TGTGCCAGCAGCGGGGTGACAGGGCCCACCGGGGAGCTGTTTTTT,CASSGVTGPTGELFF
TRBJ1-2,-,TRBV27,-,TGTGCCAGCAGTGGAATAGTTGACAGACACCTATTAGGCTACACCTTC,CASSGIVDRHLLGYTF
TRBJ2-7,-,TRBV5-8,-,TGTGCCAGCAGCTTGGCTAGTAGTTGGACCTACGAGCAGTACTTC,CASSLASSWTYEQYF
TRBJ2-1,TRBD2,TRBV4-1,-,TGCGCCAGCAGCCAGGGCGGGGGGGCGGCCAATGAGCAGTTCTTC,CASSQGGGAANEQFF
TRBJ1-2,-,TRBV4-3,-,TGCGCCAGCAGCCAAGGAGCAGGGCAACACTATGGCTACACCTTC,CASSQGAGQHYGYTF
TRBJ1-5,TRBD1,TRBV6-6,-,TGTGCCAGCAGTCCAGGGGGCCGCAATCAGCCCCAGCATTTT,CASSPGGRNQPQHF
TRBJ2-7,-,TRBV27,-,TGTGCCAGCAGTTTATACAGGGATCTAGGGGAGCAGTACTTC,CASSLYRDLGEQYF
TRBJ1-5,TRBD1,TRBV23-1,-,TGCGCCAGCAGTCAATCCGGGACAGGGGGCGATAGCAATCAGCCCCAGCATTTT,CASSQSGTGGDSNQPQHF
TRBJ1-1,-,TRBV9,-,TGTGCCAGCAGCGTAGGTGGCGGGGCTCCCCATACGCCTGAAGCTTTCTTT,CASSVGGGAPHTPEAFF
TRBJ2-1,-,TRBV2,-,TGTGCCAGCAGTGGAGTGAGCTCCTACAATGAGCAGTTCTTC,CASSGVSSYNEQFF
TRBJ2-3,-,TRBV5-4,-,TGTGCCACCTCGCGACTGGGGGGTTCCACAGATACGCAGTATTTT,CATSRLGGSTDTQYF
TRBJ2-1,TRBD2,TRBV7-9,-,TGTGCCAGCAGCCCTTCCGGGACTAGCGCTTACAATGAGCAGTTCTTC,CASSPSGTSAYNEQFF
TRBJ1-6,-,TRBV4-3,-,TGCGCCAGCAGCCCGGCAGGCTTT,CASSPAGF
TRBJ2-5,-,TRBV10-1,-,TGCGCCAGCAGTGAGGGTATAGGGGCGGCGGAGACCCAGTACTTC,CASSEGIGAAETQYF
TRBJ1-1,-,TRBV19,-,TGTGCCAGTCAGGGAGGCAGGGTCGGGTTTCTCACTGAAGCTTTCTTT,CASQGGRVGFLTEAFF